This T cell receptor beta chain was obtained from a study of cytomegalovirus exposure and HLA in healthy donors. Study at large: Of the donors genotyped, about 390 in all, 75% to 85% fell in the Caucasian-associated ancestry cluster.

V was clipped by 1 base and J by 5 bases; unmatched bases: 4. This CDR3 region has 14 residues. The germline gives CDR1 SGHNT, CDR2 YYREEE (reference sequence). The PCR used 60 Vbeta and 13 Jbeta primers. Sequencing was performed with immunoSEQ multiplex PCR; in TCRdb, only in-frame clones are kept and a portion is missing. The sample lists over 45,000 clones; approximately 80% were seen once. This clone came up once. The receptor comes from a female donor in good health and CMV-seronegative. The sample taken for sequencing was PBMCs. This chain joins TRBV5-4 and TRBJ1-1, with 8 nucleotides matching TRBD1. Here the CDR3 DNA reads TGTGCCAGCAGCTTGCTAAGGACAGGGACTGAAGCTTTCTTT. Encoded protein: CASSLLRTGTEAFF. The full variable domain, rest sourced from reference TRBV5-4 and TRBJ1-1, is ETGVTQSPTHLIKTRGQQVTLRCSSQSGHNTVSWYQQALGQGPQFIFQYYREEENGRGNFPPRFSGLQFPNYSSELNVNALELDDSALYLCASSLLRTGTEAFFGQGTRLTVV.